These T cell receptor beta chains were read from a single sample in a study of blood T cell repertoires in COVID-19. Sequencing used immunoSEQ multiplex PCR; TCRdb keeps in-frame clones, though not all of them. The profile shows around 68,000 clones, around 85% of them singletons. Input material: peripheral blood. The receptor set was obtained from a woman aged 45-60 years with acute or convalescent COVID-19. Both conserved end residues are part of each CDR3. Fields, in order: V gene, CDR3 protein.

TRBV7-2	CASSLEQDSGQFF
TRBV27	CASSLEVSNTGELFF
TRBV5-1	CASSLGVVDIPEAFF
TRBV30	CAYTPTLIPAYEQYF
TRBV6-4	CATSASGYNEQFF
TRBV7-2	CASRVRGGAMNTEAFF
TRBV7-9	CASSLLQGGGYTF
TRBV5-1	CASSSGQGSGDTQYF
TRBV7-3	CASSSGGSSYNEQFF
TRBV14	CASSLGLAAYNEQFF
TRBV24-1	CATSAGSYGYTF
TRBV27	CASSPYGLQGDSPLHF
TRBV19	CASTGTGGARNSPLHF
TRBV7-2	CASSLAFSGKAKNIQYF
TRBV4-2	CASSQEGGLVEKLFF
TRBV11-2	CASSLVGGGNEKLFF
TRBV7-9	CASSQQWRADYGYTF
TRBV6-1	CASSEFMGQGISDTQYF
TRBV7-2	CASSDRGPNQETQYF
TRBV7-2	CASSLEGNYGYTF
TRBV9	CASSVAGFQSGNTIYF
TRBV4-1	CASSQAGRGGNYGYTF
TRBV19	CASAGGRPQHF